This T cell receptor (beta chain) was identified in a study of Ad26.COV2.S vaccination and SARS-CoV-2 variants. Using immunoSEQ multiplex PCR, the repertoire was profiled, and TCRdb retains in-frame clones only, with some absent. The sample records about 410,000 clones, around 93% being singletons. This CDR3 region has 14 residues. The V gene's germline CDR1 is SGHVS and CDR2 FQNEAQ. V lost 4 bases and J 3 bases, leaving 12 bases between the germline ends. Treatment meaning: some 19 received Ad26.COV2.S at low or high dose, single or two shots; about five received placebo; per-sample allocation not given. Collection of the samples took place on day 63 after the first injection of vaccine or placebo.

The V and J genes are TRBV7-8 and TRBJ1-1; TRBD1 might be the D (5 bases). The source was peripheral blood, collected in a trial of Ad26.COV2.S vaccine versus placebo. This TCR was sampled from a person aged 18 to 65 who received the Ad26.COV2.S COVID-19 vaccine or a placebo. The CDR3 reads CASSSDWGDTEAFF. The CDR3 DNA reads TGTGCCAGCAGCTCCGATTGGGGGGACACTGAAGCTTTCTTT.